The T cell receptor beta chain under discussion was sequenced for a study of blood T cells in healthy people across ages. Regarding this clonotype: A read error may account for a junction end that differs from germline.

This CDR3 has 14 residues. Per germline, CDR1 MDHEN and CDR2 SYDVKM. Combining a sample-barcoded 5' primer with a J-beta primer mix, a second PCR ran for roughly 7 to 12 cycles. In TCRdb, the 5' RACE reads were re-called with MiXCR into one record per CDR3 protein. The data contain roughly 730,000 distinct CDR3 sequences, more than 50% of them seen just once; the ten biggest clones take up approximately 24%. The chain has TRBV28 and TRBJ2-3; D might be TRBD1 or TRBD2, each matching 5 bases. The source material was blood. The clonotype originates from a man aged 35 to 55 in good health. This chain's CDR3 is CANSGGQSTDTQYF. The CDR3 bases are TGTGCCAACAGTGGGGGTCAGAGCACAGATACGCAGTATTTT.